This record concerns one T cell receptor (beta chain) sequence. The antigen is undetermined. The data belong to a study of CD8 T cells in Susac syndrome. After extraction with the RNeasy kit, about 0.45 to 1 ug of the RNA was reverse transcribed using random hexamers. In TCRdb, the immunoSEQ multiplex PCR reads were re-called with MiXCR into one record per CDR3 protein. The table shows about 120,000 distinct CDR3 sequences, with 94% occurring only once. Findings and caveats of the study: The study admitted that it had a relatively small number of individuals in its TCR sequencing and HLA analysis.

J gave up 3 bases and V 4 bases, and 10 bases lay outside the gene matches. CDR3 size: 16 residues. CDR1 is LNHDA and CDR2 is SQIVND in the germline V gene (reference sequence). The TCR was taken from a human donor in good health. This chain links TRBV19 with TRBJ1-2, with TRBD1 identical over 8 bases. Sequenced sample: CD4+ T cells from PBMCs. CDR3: CASSRDRRRADYGYTF. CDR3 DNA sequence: TGTGCCAGTAGTAGGGACAGGAGGCGAGCGGACTATGGCTACACCTTC.